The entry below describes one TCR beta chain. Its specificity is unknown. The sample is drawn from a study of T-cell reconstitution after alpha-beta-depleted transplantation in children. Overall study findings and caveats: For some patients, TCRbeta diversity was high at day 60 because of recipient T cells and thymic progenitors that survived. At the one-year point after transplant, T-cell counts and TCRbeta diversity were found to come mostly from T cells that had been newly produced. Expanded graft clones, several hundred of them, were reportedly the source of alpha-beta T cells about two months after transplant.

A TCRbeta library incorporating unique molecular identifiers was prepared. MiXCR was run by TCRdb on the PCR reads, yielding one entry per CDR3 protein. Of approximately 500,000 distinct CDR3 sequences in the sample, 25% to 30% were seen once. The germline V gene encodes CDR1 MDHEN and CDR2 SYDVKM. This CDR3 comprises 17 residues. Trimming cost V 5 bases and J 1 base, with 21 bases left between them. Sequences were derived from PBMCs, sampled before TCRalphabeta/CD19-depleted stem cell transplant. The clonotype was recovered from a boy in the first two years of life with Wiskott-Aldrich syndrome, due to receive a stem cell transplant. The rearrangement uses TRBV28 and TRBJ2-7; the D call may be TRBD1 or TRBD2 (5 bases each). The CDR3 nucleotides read TGTGCCAGCAGTCCCAACCGTTTGGGGGATGTTTCCTACGAGCAGTACTTC. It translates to CASSPNRLGDVSYEQYF.